Sequencing of this T cell receptor (beta chain) was carried out in a study of blood T cell repertoires in COVID-19. Study overall: There were acute and convalescent COVID-19 samples, and they came from the United States, Italy and Spain. From T cells, B-cell-depleted T cells, or PBMCs came the material, which was cDNA or gDNA.

Trimming left V 5 bases short and J 1 base short, with 5 bases between. The CDR3 length is 12 residues. Germline V gives CDR1 MNHNY, CDR2 SVGAGI (reference sequence). Methods used by the authors: Reference gene primer amplification gave estimated nucleated cell counts. Profiled with immunoSEQ multiplex PCR; TCRdb holds only in-frame clones, not every one. V and J calls and clone size are copied from that table; D and trimming were computed from the DNA. The table records 150,000 to 190,000 clones, 65% to 90% of them present only once. V and J are TRBV6-6 and TRBJ1-1; D is unclear. The sequence was collected from a woman between 50 and 59 years old with acute or convalescent COVID-19. Sequences were obtained from peripheral blood. As DNA, the CDR3 is TGTGCCAGCAGTACTCAGAACACTGAAGCTTTCTTT. Protein: CASSTQNTEAFF.